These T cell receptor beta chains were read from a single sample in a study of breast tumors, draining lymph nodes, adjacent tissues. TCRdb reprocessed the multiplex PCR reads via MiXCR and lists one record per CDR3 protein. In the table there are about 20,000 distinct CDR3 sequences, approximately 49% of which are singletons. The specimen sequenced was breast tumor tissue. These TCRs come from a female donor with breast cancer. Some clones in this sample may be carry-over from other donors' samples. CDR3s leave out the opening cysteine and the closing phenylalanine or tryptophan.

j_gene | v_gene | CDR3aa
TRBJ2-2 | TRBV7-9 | ASSARDSNPLGLF
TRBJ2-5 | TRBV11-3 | ASSSFSGGRSWAQETQY
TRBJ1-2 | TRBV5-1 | ASRQGGFVYGYT
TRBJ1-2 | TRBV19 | ASTLGEANYGYT
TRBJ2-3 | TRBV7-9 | ASSDSRDNTDTQY
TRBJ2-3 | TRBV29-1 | SGHKTGYNEQY
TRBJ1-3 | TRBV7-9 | ASSLAGINTIY
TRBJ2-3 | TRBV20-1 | SARTSGNTDTQY
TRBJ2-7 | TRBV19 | ASSLGTSGRSNEQY
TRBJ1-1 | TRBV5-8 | ASSLALNTEAF
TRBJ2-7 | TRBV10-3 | AISESSLGLAGGTHYEQY
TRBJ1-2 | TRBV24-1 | ATSGDNYGYT
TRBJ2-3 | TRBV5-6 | ASSVGAGGTDTQY
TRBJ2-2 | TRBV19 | ATQGDRVGTGELF
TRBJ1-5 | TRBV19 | ASTAETGRISNQPQH
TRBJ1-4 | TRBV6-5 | ASSYEGQGREKLF
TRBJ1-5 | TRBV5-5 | ASSLTGGDSNQPQH
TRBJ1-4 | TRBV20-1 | SASGQGSEKLF
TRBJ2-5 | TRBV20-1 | SARDLRGNAQETQY
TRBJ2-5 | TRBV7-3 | ASSLNMRETQY
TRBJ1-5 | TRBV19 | ASSRTSSGNQPQH
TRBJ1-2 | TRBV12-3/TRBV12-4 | ASSLGKDYGYT